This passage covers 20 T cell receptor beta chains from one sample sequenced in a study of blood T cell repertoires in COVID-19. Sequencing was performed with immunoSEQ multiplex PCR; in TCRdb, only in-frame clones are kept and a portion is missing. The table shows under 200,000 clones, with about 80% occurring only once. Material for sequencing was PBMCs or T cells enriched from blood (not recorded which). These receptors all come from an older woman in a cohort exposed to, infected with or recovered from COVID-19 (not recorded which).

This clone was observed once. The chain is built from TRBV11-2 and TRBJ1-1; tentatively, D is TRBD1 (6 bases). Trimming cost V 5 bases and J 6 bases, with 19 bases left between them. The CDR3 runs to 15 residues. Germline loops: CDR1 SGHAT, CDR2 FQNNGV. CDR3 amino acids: CASSLLGGGSAEAFF. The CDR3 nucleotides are TGTGCCAGCAGCCTGCTGGGAGGGGGTTCGGCTGAAGCTTTCTTT.

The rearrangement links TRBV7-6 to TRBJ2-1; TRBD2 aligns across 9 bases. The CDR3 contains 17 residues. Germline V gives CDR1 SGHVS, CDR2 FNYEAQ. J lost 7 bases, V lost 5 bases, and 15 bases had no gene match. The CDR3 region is CASSPRGGLAGTNEQFF. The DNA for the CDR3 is TGTGCCAGCAGCCCCCGCGGAGGGCTAGCGGGGACAAATGAGCAGTTCTTC.

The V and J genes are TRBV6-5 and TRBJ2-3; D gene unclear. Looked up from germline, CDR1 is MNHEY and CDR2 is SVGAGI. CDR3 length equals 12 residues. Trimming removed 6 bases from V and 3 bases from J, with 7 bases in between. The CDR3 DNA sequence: TGTGCCAGCAGGACTGGGACAGATACGCAGTATTTT. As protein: CASRTGTDTQYF.

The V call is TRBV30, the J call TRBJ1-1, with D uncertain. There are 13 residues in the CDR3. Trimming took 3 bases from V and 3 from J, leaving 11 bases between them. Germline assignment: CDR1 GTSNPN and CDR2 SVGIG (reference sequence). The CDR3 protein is CAWSVASYTEAFF. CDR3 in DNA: TGTGCCTGGAGCGTGGCATCCTACACTGAAGCTTTCTTT.

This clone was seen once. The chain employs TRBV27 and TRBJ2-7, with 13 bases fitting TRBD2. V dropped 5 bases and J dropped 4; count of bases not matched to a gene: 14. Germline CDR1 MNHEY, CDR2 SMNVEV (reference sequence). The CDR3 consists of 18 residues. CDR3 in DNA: TGTGCCAGCAGTCCCTTGGGACTAGCGGGATCCAGGTCTTACGAGCAGTACTTC. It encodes CASSPLGLAGSRSYEQYF.

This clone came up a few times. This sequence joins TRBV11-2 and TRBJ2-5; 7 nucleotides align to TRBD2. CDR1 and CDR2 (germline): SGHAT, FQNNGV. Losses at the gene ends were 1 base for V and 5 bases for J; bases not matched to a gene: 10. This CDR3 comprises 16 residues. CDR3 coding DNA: TGTGCCAGCAGCTTAGGTGTTGCGGGGGAGGTGGAGACCCAGTACTTC. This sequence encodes CASSLGVAGEVETQYF. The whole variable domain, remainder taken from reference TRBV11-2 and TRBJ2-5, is EAGVAQSPRYKIIEKRQSVAFWCNPISGHATLYWYQQILGQGPKLLIQFQNNGVVDDSQLPKDRFSAERLKGVDSTLKIQPAKLEDSAVYLCASSLGVAGEVETQYFGPGTRLLVL.

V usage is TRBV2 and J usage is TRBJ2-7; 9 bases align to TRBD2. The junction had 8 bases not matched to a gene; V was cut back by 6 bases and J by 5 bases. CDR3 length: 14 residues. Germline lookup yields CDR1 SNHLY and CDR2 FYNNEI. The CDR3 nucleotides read TGTGCCAGCAGGTTAGCGGGAGTAAGGGACGAGCAGTACTTC. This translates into CASRLAGVRDEQYF.

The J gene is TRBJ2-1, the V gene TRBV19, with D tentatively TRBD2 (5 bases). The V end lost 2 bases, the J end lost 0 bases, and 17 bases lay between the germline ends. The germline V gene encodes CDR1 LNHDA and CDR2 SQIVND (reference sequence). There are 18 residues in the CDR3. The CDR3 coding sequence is TGTGCCAGTAGTATATGGGGTGGGCGGGCTGGCTCCTACAATGAGCAGTTCTTC. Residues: CASSIWGGRAGSYNEQFF.

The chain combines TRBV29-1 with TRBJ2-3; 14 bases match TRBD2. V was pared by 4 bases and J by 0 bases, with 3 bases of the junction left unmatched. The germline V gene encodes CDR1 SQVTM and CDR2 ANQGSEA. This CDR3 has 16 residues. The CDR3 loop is CSVGGLAGVSTDTQYF. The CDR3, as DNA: TGCAGCGTTGGGGGACTAGCGGGAGTCAGCACAGATACGCAGTATTTT.

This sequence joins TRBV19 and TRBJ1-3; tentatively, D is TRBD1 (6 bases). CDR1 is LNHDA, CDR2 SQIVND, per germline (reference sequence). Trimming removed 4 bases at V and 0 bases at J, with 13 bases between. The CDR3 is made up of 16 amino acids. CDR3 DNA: TGTGCCAGTAGTAGGGCAGGGGCCTACTCTGGAAACACCATATATTTT. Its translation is CASSRAGAYSGNTIYF.

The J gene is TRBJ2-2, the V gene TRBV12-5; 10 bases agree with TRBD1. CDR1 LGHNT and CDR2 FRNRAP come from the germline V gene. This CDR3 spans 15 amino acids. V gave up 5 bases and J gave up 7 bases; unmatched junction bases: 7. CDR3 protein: CASGTRTGGLGELFF. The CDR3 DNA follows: TGTGCTAGTGGTACCCGGACAGGGGGACTCGGGGAGCTGTTTTTT.

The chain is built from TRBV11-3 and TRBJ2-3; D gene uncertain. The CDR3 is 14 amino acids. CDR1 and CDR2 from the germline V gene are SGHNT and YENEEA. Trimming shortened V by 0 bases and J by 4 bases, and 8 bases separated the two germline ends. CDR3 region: CASSLDRMSDTQYF. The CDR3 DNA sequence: TGTGCCAGCAGCTTAGACAGAATGTCAGATACGCAGTATTTT.

In nucleotides, the CDR3 is TGTGCCAGCAGCTTAACCCGGGGTCTGCAAACCGGGGAGCTGTTTTTT. Its protein is CASSLTRGLQTGELFF. The rearrangement links TRBV7-3 to TRBJ2-2, with a weak D call TRBD2 (5 bases). The CDR3 spans 16 residues. Germline V CDR1 and CDR2: SGHTA, FQGTGA. V was cut by 0 bases and J by 5 bases, with 13 bases left in between.

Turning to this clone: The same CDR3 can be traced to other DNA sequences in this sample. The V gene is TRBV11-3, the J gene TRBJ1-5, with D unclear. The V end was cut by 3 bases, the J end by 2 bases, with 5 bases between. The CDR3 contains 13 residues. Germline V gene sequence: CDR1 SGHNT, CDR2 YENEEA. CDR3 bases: TGTGCCAGCAGCTTGCAGGGCAATCAGCCCCAGCATTTT. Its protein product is CASSLQGNQPQHF.

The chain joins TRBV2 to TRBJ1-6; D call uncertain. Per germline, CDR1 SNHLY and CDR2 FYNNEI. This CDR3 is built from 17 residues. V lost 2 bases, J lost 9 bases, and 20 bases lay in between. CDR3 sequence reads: CASSEWMGAHPGSPLHF. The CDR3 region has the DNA TGTGCCAGCAGTGAATGGATGGGAGCCCATCCCGGTTCACCCCTCCACTTT.

DNA for the CDR3: TGTGCCAGCAAACTCTCTAGCGGGAGCACCGGGGAGCTGTTTTTT. It translates to CASKLSSGSTGELFF. The chain employs TRBV2 and TRBJ2-2; 10 bases are shared with TRBD2. The length of the CDR3 is 15 residues. CDR1 is SNHLY, CDR2 FYNNEI, per germline. Trimming took 7 bases from V and 4 from J; bases not matched to a gene: 6.

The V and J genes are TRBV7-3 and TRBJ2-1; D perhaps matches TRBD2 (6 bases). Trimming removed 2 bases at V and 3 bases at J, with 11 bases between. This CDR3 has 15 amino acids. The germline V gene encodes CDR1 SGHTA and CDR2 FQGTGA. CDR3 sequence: CASSLGGQYYNEQFF. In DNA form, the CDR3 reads TGTGCCAGCAGCTTAGGAGGGCAATACTACAATGAGCAGTTCTTC.

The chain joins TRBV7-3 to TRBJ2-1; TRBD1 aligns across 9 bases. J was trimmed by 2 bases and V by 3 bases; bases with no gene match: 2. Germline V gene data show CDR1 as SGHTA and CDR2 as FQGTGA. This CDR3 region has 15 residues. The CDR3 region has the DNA TGTGCCAGCAGCTTGGACAGGGGTGCCTACAATGAGCAGTTCTTC. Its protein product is CASSLDRGAYNEQFF.

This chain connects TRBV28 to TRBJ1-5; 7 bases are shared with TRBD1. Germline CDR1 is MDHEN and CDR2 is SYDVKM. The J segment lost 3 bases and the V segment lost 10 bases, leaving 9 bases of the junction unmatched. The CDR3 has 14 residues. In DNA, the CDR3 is TGTGCCATATCTCCGACAGGGACCAATCAGCCCCAGCATTTT. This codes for CAISPTGTNQPQHF.

The CDR3 sequence: CSFGLTDTQYF. The DNA for the CDR3 is TGCAGTTTCGGACTCACAGATACGCAGTATTTT. V gene TRBV20-1 combines with J gene TRBJ2-3, with D possibly TRBD2 on 5 matching bases. V lost 8 bases to trimming and J lost 2 bases, with 8 bases between them. CDR1 is DFQATT, CDR2 SNEGSKA, per germline (reference sequence). The CDR3 length is 11 residues.